This T cell receptor beta chain originates from a study of T cells in Graves' hyperthyroidism and ophthalmopathy. Study as a whole: Peripheral blood was obtained at initial diagnosis, preceding any treatment. Study conclusions and caveats: Blood also showed most of the thyroid clonotypes that were expanded above 0.001. A model built on 13 V-J features separated ophthalmopathy from stable hyperthyroidism.

The blood sample was taken at first hyperthyroidism diagnosis, before any ophthalmopathy symptoms. The CDR3 regions of TCR beta were amplified from RNA transcripts. A set of HTBI primers served as the primers for a first-round RT-PCR of the TCR CDR3. Using its own MiXCR run on the multiplex PCR reads, TCRdb lists one record per CDR3 protein. The sample carries hundreds of thousands of distinct CDR3 sequences, approximately 19% recorded once. CDR3 length: 19 amino acids. CDR1 is MNHEY, CDR2 SVGAGI, per germline. Trimming took off 0 bases at V and 0 bases at J, with 18 bases between the two ends. Note on this clonotype: As yet, its antigen is unknown.

The sequenced sample was blood. The chain carries TRBV6-5 and TRBJ1-3, with D hard to call. The receptor was isolated from a woman between 50 and 59 years old with Graves' hyperthyroidism that later progressed to Graves' ophthalmopathy. The CDR3 spells CASSYSSAAYTRSGNTIYF. The CDR3 region has the DNA TGTGCCAGCAGTTACTCGAGTGCAGCTTATACCCGCTCTGGAAACACCATATATTTT.